Sequencing of this T cell receptor beta chain was carried out in a study of CD8 T cells in ankylosing spondylitis. Study observations and caveats: Significantly higher representation of disease-linked clones was reported for matched ankylosing spondylitis synovial fluid. Relatively rare in peripheral blood, disease-linked clones were also CD8+. Both synovial fluid and blood in reactive arthritis had previously been reported to carry some motif variants. One TCR beta motif, made up of 7 or 8 highly homologous variants, appeared characteristic of ankylosing spondylitis blood.

This clonotype was observed a few times. The antigen remains undetermined. Germline V gene data show CDR1 as MDHEN and CDR2 as SYDVKM. The V gene lost 6 bases and the J gene lost 0 bases, with 18 bases spanning the gap. This CDR3 spans 18 amino acids. 5'-RACE, quantitative and with molecular barcodes, yielded the TCR beta libraries. TCRdb recomputed calls from the 5' RACE reads with MiXCR, one row per CDR3 protein. Seen here are more than 650,000 distinct CDR3 sequences, around 11% observed once, and the top ten hold approximately 0.5%. The sequenced sample was blood, either unsorted or a sorted T cell fraction (not recorded which). The receptor's source is a male donor with ankylosing spondylitis. J is TRBJ2-6 and V is TRBV28; D ambiguous. CDR3 region: CASSPPGHSFSGANVLTF. CDR3 bases: TGTGCCAGCAGCCCGCCGGGCCACTCCTTCTCTGGGGCCAACGTCCTGACTTTC.